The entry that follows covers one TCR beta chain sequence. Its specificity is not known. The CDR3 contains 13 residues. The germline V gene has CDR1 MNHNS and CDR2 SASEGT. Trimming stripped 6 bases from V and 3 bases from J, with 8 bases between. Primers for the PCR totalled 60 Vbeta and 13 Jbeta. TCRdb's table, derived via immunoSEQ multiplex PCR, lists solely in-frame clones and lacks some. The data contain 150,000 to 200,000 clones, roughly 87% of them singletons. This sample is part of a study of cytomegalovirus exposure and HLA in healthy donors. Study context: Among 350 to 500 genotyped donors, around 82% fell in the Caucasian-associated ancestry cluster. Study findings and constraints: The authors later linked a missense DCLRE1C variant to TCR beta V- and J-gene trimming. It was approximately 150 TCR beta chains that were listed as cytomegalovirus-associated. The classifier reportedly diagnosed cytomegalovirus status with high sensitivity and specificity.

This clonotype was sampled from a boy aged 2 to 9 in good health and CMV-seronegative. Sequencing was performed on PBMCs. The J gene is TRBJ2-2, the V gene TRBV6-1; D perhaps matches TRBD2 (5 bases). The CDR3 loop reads CASRREHTGELFF. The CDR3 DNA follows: TGTGCCAGCAGGAGGGAACACACCGGGGAGCTGTTTTTT.